This T cell receptor beta chain was captured in a study of Graves' ophthalmopathy and Graves' hyperthyroidism. Beta-chain TCR CDR3 regions were amplified from RNA transcripts. The authors performed first-round RT-PCR with HTBI primers and then a second-round multiplex PCR. MiXCR, run by TCRdb on the multiplex PCR reads, gives a single entry per CDR3 protein. The repertoire includes more than 15,000 distinct CDR3 sequences, roughly 46% of them detected once, and roughly 27% sits in the top ten. The germline V gene encodes CDR1 SGHRS and CDR2 YFSETQ. Germline trimming cut 7 bases from V and 3 bases from J; bases unmatched to any gene: 1. The CDR3 is made up of 13 amino acids. Regarding this clonotype: The antigen remains undetermined.

Pregnancy or lactation, uncontrolled infections and other autoimmune diseases were grounds for excluding patients. General study results and limits: Among expanded thyroid clonotypes above 0.001 frequency, most also occurred in blood.

The sequenced sample was peripheral blood. This sequence originates from a woman aged 35 to 49 with stable Graves' hyperthyroidism. The chain couples TRBV5-1 to TRBJ1-6; 7 positions agree with TRBD1. The DNA for the CDR3 is TGCGCCAGCCGGGACAGCTATAATTCACCCCTCCACTTT. This sequence encodes CASRDSYNSPLHF.